These 14 T cell receptor beta chains were sequenced from one sample in a study of blood T cell repertoires in COVID-19. Assay: immunoSEQ multiplex PCR; the TCRdb copy retains only in-frame clones and omits some. The table has some 150,000 clones, over 80% seen once. The source material was peripheral blood. The receptors shown here come from a man aged 45 to 65 with active COVID-19.

The gene calls are TRBV11-2 and TRBJ2-2; 9 nucleotides agree with TRBD1. CDR3 length: 18 amino acids. Germline CDR1 reads SGHAT; CDR2 reads FQNNGV. V lost 5 bases to trimming and J lost 4 bases; unmatched junction nucleotides: 14. The DNA for the CDR3 is TGTGCCAGCAGCCCTCACGGGGGTAAACAGGGGGCCACCGGGGAGCTGTTTTTT. This encodes CASSPHGGKQGATGELFF.

Only one count was recorded for this clone. J is TRBJ2-3 and V is TRBV7-9; D call uncertain. CDR1 and CDR2 (germline): SEHNR, FQNEAQ (reference sequence). This CDR3 spans 14 amino acids. V dropped 4 bases and J dropped 6 bases, with 14 bases sitting between them. As DNA, the CDR3 is TGTGCCAGCAGCTCCCTCCCCCTGCGGGATACGCAGTATTTT. It codes for CASSSLPLRDTQYF.

The V gene is TRBV11-1, the J gene TRBJ2-7, with 8 bases matching TRBD1. The CDR3 loop spans 14 amino acids. Germline values: CDR1 SGHAT, CDR2 FQDESV (reference sequence). The ends lost 5 bases at V and 7 bases at J; junction bases unmatched: 10. The CDR3 here is CASSLTGVLREQYF. The CDR3 nucleotides are TGTGCCAGCAGCCTGACAGGGGTTTTGCGGGAGCAGTACTTC.

V gene TRBV19 combines with J gene TRBJ1-6, with D uncertain. CDR3 length: 15 amino acids. Germline CDR1 reads LNHDA; CDR2 reads SQIVND (reference sequence). Trimming removed 3 bases at V and 7 bases at J, with 13 bases between. The CDR3 protein is CASSILARGNSPLHF. The CDR3 nucleotides are TGTGCCAGTAGTATTCTGGCTAGAGGGAATTCACCCCTCCACTTT.

The chain links TRBV6-4 to TRBJ1-1, with no clear D. The CDR3 has 16 residues. Trimming left V 6 bases short and J 6 bases short, with 23 bases between. The V gene's germline CDR1 is MRHNA and CDR2 SNTAGT. The CDR3: CASRSAFGRTVSEAFF. CDR3 in DNA: TGTGCCAGCAGATCAGCCTTTGGGAGAACGGTATCTGAAGCTTTCTTT.

The V call is TRBV6-5, the J call TRBJ2-1; D ambiguous. Per the germline V gene, CDR1 is MNHEY and CDR2 is SVGAGI. With 6 bases removed from V and 5 bases from J, the gap between germline ends came to 14 bases. This CDR3 comprises 14 residues. The CDR3 bases are TGTGCCAGCAGCCTCCAAGACACCGACAATGAGCAGTTCTTC. It is translated as CASSLQDTDNEQFF.

A single count supports this clone. The chain uses TRBV24-1 and TRBJ2-5, with a tentative D call TRBD1 (6 bases). This CDR3 comprises 14 residues. V was trimmed by 8 bases and J by 7 bases, leaving 19 bases between them. The germline V gene encodes CDR1 KGHDR and CDR2 SFDVKD. In nucleotides, the CDR3 is TGTGCCACCACCCGGTCTAGGGGGTTAGGGACCCAGTACTTC. Amino acid sequence: CATTRSRGLGTQYF.

The chain combines TRBV2 with TRBJ1-1; TRBD1 might be the D (5 bases). Trimming cost V 6 bases and J 3 bases, with 14 bases left between them. Per germline, CDR1 SNHLY and CDR2 FYNNEI. This CDR3 comprises 14 residues. This chain's CDR3 is CASSSRVWDTEAFF. Written as DNA, the CDR3 is TGTGCCAGCAGCTCCAGGGTGTGGGACACTGAAGCTTTCTTT.

The gene calls are TRBV9 and TRBJ2-2; tentative D call: TRBD1 (5 bases). The germline gives CDR1 SGDLS, CDR2 YYNGEE. CDR3 length equals 16 residues. Trimming removed 4 bases at V and 5 bases at J, with 18 bases between. The CDR3 reads CASSSRVQTATGELFF. The CDR3 DNA reads TGTGCCAGCAGCTCTAGAGTGCAGACAGCAACCGGGGAGCTGTTTTTT. The full variable domain, its missing parts supplied by reference TRBV9 and TRBJ2-2, is DSGVTQTPKHLITATGQRVTLRCSPRSGDLSVYWYQQSLDQGLQFLIQYYNGEERAKGNILERFSAQQFPDLHSELNLSSLELGDSALYFCASSSRVQTATGELFFGEGSRLTVL.

The chain combines TRBV7-9 with TRBJ1-3; maybe TRBD1 (5 bases). Trimming cost V 3 bases and J 0 bases, with 21 bases left between them. Germline CDR1 reads SEHNR; CDR2 reads FQNEAQ (reference sequence). This CDR3 spans 19 amino acids. CDR3 amino acids: CASSFGTSMGGDSGNTIYF. The CDR3 coding sequence is TGTGCCAGCAGCTTCGGGACCTCAATGGGGGGGGACTCTGGAAACACCATATATTTT. The full variable domain, rest sourced from reference TRBV7-9 and TRBJ1-3, is DTGVSQNPRHKITKRGQNVTFRCDPISEHNRLYWYRQTLGQGPEFLTYFQNEAQLEKSRLLSDRFSAERPKGSFSTLEIQRTEQGDSAMYLCASSFGTSMGGDSGNTIYFGEGSWLTVV.

The rearrangement uses TRBV7-2 and TRBJ2-7; weak D call: TRBD2 (7 bases). Between the trimmed V and J ends, which lost 1 base and 3 bases, there was a span of 22 bases. The germline CDR1 and CDR2 sequences are SGHTA and FQGNSA. CDR3 size: 18 residues. CDR3 sequence reads: CASSLVAGGQTKFYEQYF. Written as DNA, the CDR3 is TGTGCCAGCAGCTTAGTGGCCGGGGGGCAGACTAAATTCTACGAGCAGTACTTC.

The CDR3 reads CASSQGVQGRGTEAFF. The CDR3 DNA reads TGTGCCAGCAGCCAAGGAGTCCAGGGTAGAGGAACTGAAGCTTTCTTT. The V gene is TRBV3-1 (or the pseudogene TRBV3-2), the J gene TRBJ1-1, with D possibly TRBD1 on 5 matching bases. Germline V gene lookup returns CDR1 LGHDT and CDR2 YNNKEL (reference sequence). Trimming removed 1 base from V and 5 bases from J, with 17 bases in between. This CDR3 contains 16 residues.

The genes are TRBV27 and TRBJ1-1; 7 nucleotides align to TRBD1. This CDR3 spans 12 amino acids. The trim removed 3 bases at V and 11 bases at J, leaving 6 bases unmatched. Germline CDR1 MNHEY, CDR2 SMNVEV (reference sequence). The CDR3 protein is CASSFPTGRAFF. In DNA, the CDR3 is TGTGCCAGCAGTTTCCCGACAGGGAGGGCTTTCTTT.

The chain links TRBV6-4 to TRBJ2-3; TRBD2 might be the D (6 bases). The V end was cut by 5 bases, the J end by 2 bases, with 17 bases between. This CDR3 is 16 amino acids long. The germline gives CDR1 MRHNA, CDR2 SNTAGT. CDR3 amino acids: CASSPMGGILTDTQYF. CDR3 DNA: TGTGCCAGCAGTCCAATGGGCGGGATCCTCACAGATACGCAGTATTTT.